This TCR beta chain was obtained from a study of blood T cell repertoires in COVID-19. Study-wide background: T cells, B-cell-depleted T cells, or PBMCs provided the cDNA or gDNA that served as material.

The protocol was immunoSEQ multiplex PCR, while the TCRdb copy is restricted to in-frame clones and leaves out a portion. The sample holds 300,000 to 350,000 clones; roughly 90% are singletons and the top ten take less than 3.5%. This CDR3 is built from 13 residues. J was trimmed by 7 bases and V by 4 bases; bases with no gene match: 1. Germline CDR1 reads MRHNA; CDR2 reads SNTAGT. The sequenced sample was peripheral blood. This sequence joins TRBV6-4 and TRBJ2-1; TRBD2 aligns across 10 bases. The source of this sequence is a woman aged 30 to 39 with COVID-19, enrolled during active disease. CDR3 bases: TGTGCCAGCAGTGGACTAGCGGGTAATGAGCAGTTCTTC. It specifies CASSGLAGNEQFF.